A selection of T cell receptor beta chains follows, all from one sample in a study of blood T cell repertoires in COVID-19. Only in-frame clones appear in the TCRdb table, and some are missing; sequencing was by immunoSEQ multiplex PCR. This sample has 230,000 or so clones, with 81% found just once. The source material was peripheral blood. These receptors came from a woman older than 75 with COVID-19, enrolled during active disease. The CDR3 runs from the conserved cysteine through the conserved F or W. The D gene is left open where the match is weak. Only part of the rows carry a size: once, few, many, or a class if the clone is expanded.

j_gene: TRBJ1-1
abundance: NA
d_gene: TRBD1
v_gene: TRBV2
CDR3aa: CASSGGTGVEAFF
CDR3nt: TGTGCCAGCAGTGGCGGGACAGGGGTTGAAGCTTTCTTT

j_gene: TRBJ1-4
abundance: few
d_gene: NA
v_gene: TRBV5-6
CDR3aa: CASSLEGSTNEKLFF
CDR3nt: TGTGCCAGCAGCTTGGAGGGGTCAACTAATGAAAAACTGTTTTTT

j_gene: TRBJ1-1
abundance: many
d_gene: NA
v_gene: TRBV27
CDR3aa: CASSLFAGFTEAFF
CDR3nt: TGTGCCAGCAGTTTATTCGCGGGGTTCACTGAAGCTTTCTTT

j_gene: TRBJ2-1
abundance: NA
d_gene: TRBD2
v_gene: TRBV7-6
CDR3aa: CASTPTAGGPNEQFF
CDR3nt: TGTGCCAGCACCCCGACAGCGGGGGGGCCCAATGAGCAGTTCTTC

j_gene: TRBJ1-5
abundance: NA
d_gene: NA
v_gene: TRBV4-1
CDR3aa: CASSQEVGVLNQPQHF
CDR3nt: TGCGCCAGCAGCCAAGAGGTAGGGGTTCTCAATCAGCCCCAGCATTTT

j_gene: TRBJ2-7
abundance: NA
d_gene: TRBD2
v_gene: TRBV6-1
CDR3aa: CASSDAGLETGRGEQYF
CDR3nt: TGTGCCAGCAGTGACGCGGGACTAGAAACCGGGCGGGGCGAGCAGTACTTC

j_gene: TRBJ2-5
abundance: NA
d_gene: TRBD1
v_gene: TRBV7-9
CDR3aa: CASSLSDRGETQYF
CDR3nt: TGTGCCAGCAGCTTATCCGACAGGGGAGAGACCCAGTACTTC

j_gene: TRBJ1-3
abundance: once
d_gene: NA
v_gene: TRBV9
CDR3aa: CASSVSPVSGNTIYF
CDR3nt: TGTGCCAGCAGCGTGTCCCCAGTCTCTGGAAACACCATATATTTT

j_gene: TRBJ1-4
abundance: NA
d_gene: TRBD1
v_gene: TRBV18
CDR3aa: CASSPGAGGEKLFF
CDR3nt: TGTGCCAGCTCACCGGGAGCAGGGGGAGAAAAACTGTTTTTT

j_gene: TRBJ1-1
abundance: NA
d_gene: NA
v_gene: TRBV4-2
CDR3aa: CASSQVDPIGAFF
CDR3nt: TGTGCCAGCAGCCAAGTAGATCCTATCGGGGCTTTCTTT

j_gene: TRBJ1-6
abundance: NA
d_gene: TRBD1
v_gene: TRBV7-2
CDR3aa: CASSLNRGGSPLHF
CDR3nt: TGTGCCAGCAGCTTAAACAGGGGAGGATCACCCCTCCACTTT

j_gene: TRBJ2-7
abundance: NA
d_gene: TRBD2
v_gene: TRBV9
CDR3aa: CASSTGLGSSYEQYF
CDR3nt: TGTGCCAGCAGCACGGGACTAGGGAGCTCCTACGAGCAGTACTTC

j_gene: TRBJ1-4
abundance: NA
d_gene: TRBD1
v_gene: TRBV5-1
CDR3aa: CASTQGGEKLFF
CDR3nt: TGCGCCAGCACCCAGGGGGGCGAAAAACTGTTTTTT

j_gene: TRBJ2-5
abundance: NA
d_gene: TRBD2
v_gene: TRBV3-1/TRBV3-2
CDR3aa: CASSQGNGGGETQYF
CDR3nt: TGTGCCAGCAGCCAAGGGAACGGGGGGGGAGAGACCCAGTACTTC

j_gene: TRBJ1-4
abundance: NA
d_gene: NA
v_gene: TRBV11-2
CDR3aa: CASSLVAHNEKLFF
CDR3nt: TGTGCCAGCAGCTTGGTAGCGCATAATGAAAAACTGTTTTTT

j_gene: TRBJ2-1
abundance: NA
d_gene: TRBD2
v_gene: TRBV7-9
CDR3aa: CASRSSAGGSYNEQFF
CDR3nt: TGTGCCAGCAGGTCCAGCGCGGGGGGGTCTTACAATGAGCAGTTCTTC

j_gene: TRBJ2-2
abundance: NA
d_gene: NA
v_gene: TRBV5-1
CDR3aa: CASSPISTSTVNTGELFF
CDR3nt: TGCGCCAGCAGCCCCATAAGTACTAGCACCGTAAACACCGGGGAGCTGTTTTTT

j_gene: TRBJ2-3
abundance: NA
d_gene: NA
v_gene: TRBV7-8
CDR3aa: CASSREQGSTDTQYF
CDR3nt: TGTGCCAGCAGCCGAGAGCAGGGGAGCACAGATACGCAGTATTTT

j_gene: TRBJ1-5
abundance: NA
d_gene: NA
v_gene: TRBV28
CDR3aa: CASSSGPSSNQPQHF
CDR3nt: TGTGCCAGCAGTTCAGGGCCGAGTAGCAATCAGCCCCAGCATTTT

j_gene: TRBJ2-7
abundance: few
d_gene: TRBD2
v_gene: TRBV27
CDR3aa: CASSSPGLAGEEQYF
CDR3nt: TGTGCCAGCAGTTCCCCTGGGCTAGCGGGAGAAGAGCAGTACTTC

j_gene: TRBJ2-2
abundance: NA
d_gene: TRBD2
v_gene: TRBV30
CDR3aa: CAWMAGVPTGELFF
CDR3nt: TGTGCCTGGATGGCGGGAGTACCCACCGGGGAGCTGTTTTTT

j_gene: TRBJ2-5
abundance: NA
d_gene: TRBD2
v_gene: TRBV5-1
CDR3aa: CASSFGGAGAQETQYF
CDR3nt: TGCGCCAGCAGCTTTGGCGGAGCGGGGGCCCAAGAGACCCAGTACTTC

j_gene: TRBJ1-1
abundance: NA
d_gene: NA
v_gene: TRBV7-8
CDR3aa: CASSLTGGLNTEAFF
CDR3nt: TGTGCCAGCAGCCTAACGGGGGGCCTGAACACTGAAGCTTTCTTT

j_gene: TRBJ1-2
abundance: few
d_gene: TRBD1
v_gene: TRBV7-2
CDR3aa: CASSLSAGGYYGYTF
CDR3nt: TGTGCCAGCAGCTTATCAGCAGGGGGTTACTATGGCTACACCTTC

j_gene: TRBJ2-3
abundance: NA
d_gene: NA
v_gene: TRBV7-3
CDR3aa: CASSLLVAANYTQYF
CDR3nt: TGTGCCAGCAGCCTACTAGTTGCGGCGAATTATACGCAGTATTTT

j_gene: TRBJ2-1
abundance: NA
d_gene: NA
v_gene: TRBV5-1
CDR3aa: CASSLEAGNPYNEQFF
CDR3nt: TGCGCCAGCAGCTTGGAGGCGGGGAACCCCTACAATGAGCAGTTCTTC

j_gene: TRBJ2-4
abundance: NA
d_gene: TRBD2
v_gene: TRBV5-4
CDR3aa: CASSSQRGVLAKNIQYF
CDR3nt: TGTGCCAGCAGCTCCCAGCGGGGGGTCCTAGCCAAAAACATTCAGTACTTC

j_gene: TRBJ2-3
abundance: NA
d_gene: NA
v_gene: TRBV6-5
CDR3aa: CASSYRPSGRTDTQYF
CDR3nt: TGTGCCAGCAGCTACAGACCCAGCGGCCGCACAGATACGCAGTATTTT

j_gene: TRBJ2-3
abundance: NA
d_gene: NA
v_gene: TRBV15
CDR3aa: CATSRDPTDTQYF
CDR3nt: TGTGCCACCAGCAGAGACCCTACAGATACGCAGTATTTT

j_gene: TRBJ2-7
abundance: NA
d_gene: NA
v_gene: TRBV24-1
CDR3aa: CATSDPTPGHLYEQYF
CDR3nt: TGTGCCACCAGTGATCCTACCCCGGGACACCTCTACGAGCAGTACTTC

j_gene: TRBJ2-7
abundance: NA
d_gene: NA
v_gene: TRBV5-1
CDR3aa: CASRREGYEQYF
CDR3nt: TGCGCCAGCAGGCGTGAGGGTTACGAGCAGTACTTC

j_gene: TRBJ2-1
abundance: NA
d_gene: NA
v_gene: TRBV19
CDR3aa: CASSQADSYNEQFF
CDR3nt: TGTGCCAGTAGTCAAGCCGACAGTTACAATGAGCAGTTCTTC

j_gene: TRBJ1-2
abundance: NA
d_gene: TRBD1
v_gene: TRBV7-9
CDR3aa: CASSLQGARGYGYTF
CDR3nt: TGTGCCAGCAGCTTACAGGGGGCGCGGGGCTATGGCTACACCTTC

j_gene: TRBJ1-4
abundance: NA
d_gene: NA
v_gene: TRBV29-1
CDR3aa: CSTRGGATNEKLFF
CDR3nt: TGCAGCACCCGGGGGGGGGCTACTAATGAAAAACTGTTTTTT

j_gene: TRBJ1-5
abundance: NA
d_gene: NA
v_gene: TRBV2
CDR3aa: CASRTERGQPQHF
CDR3nt: TGTGCCAGCCGGACCGAACGGGGGCAGCCCCAGCATTTT

j_gene: TRBJ1-3
abundance: NA
d_gene: TRBD1
v_gene: TRBV27
CDR3aa: CASSKTGAFSGNTIYF
CDR3nt: TGTGCCAGCAGTAAGACAGGGGCCTTCTCTGGAAACACCATATATTTT

j_gene: TRBJ1-2
abundance: NA
d_gene: NA
v_gene: TRBV6-5
CDR3aa: CASSRAGTNYGYTF
CDR3nt: TGTGCCAGCAGTCGGGCCGGGACTAACTATGGCTACACCTTC

j_gene: TRBJ1-5
abundance: NA
d_gene: TRBD1
v_gene: TRBV4-1
CDR3aa: CASSQERGQLWNQPQHF
CDR3nt: TGCGCCAGCAGCCAAGAAAGGGGACAGCTGTGGAATCAGCCCCAGCATTTT

j_gene: TRBJ1-4
abundance: NA
d_gene: NA
v_gene: TRBV19
CDR3aa: CASSPRAGLNEKLFF
CDR3nt: TGTGCCAGTAGTCCCAGAGCAGGTCTTAATGAAAAACTGTTTTTT

j_gene: TRBJ1-1
abundance: NA
d_gene: TRBD1
v_gene: TRBV5-4
CDR3aa: CASSLAGTGDTEAFF
CDR3nt: TGTGCCAGCAGCTTGGCCGGGACAGGGGACACTGAAGCTTTCTTT

j_gene: TRBJ2-5
abundance: NA
d_gene: NA
v_gene: TRBV12-3/TRBV12-4
CDR3aa: CASSFKETQYF
CDR3nt: TGTGCCAGCAGTTTTAAAGAGACCCAGTACTTC

j_gene: TRBJ2-7
abundance: NA
d_gene: NA
v_gene: TRBV30
CDR3aa: CAWSVSRGREQYF
CDR3nt: TGTGCCTGGAGTGTAAGCAGGGGTAGAGAGCAGTACTTC

j_gene: TRBJ2-3
abundance: NA
d_gene: NA
v_gene: TRBV19
CDR3aa: CASSIGGIKADTQYF
CDR3nt: TGTGCCAGTAGTATAGGAGGGATTAAGGCAGATACGCAGTATTTT

j_gene: TRBJ2-7
abundance: NA
d_gene: TRBD2
v_gene: TRBV3-1/TRBV3-2
CDR3aa: CASSPGLAGEQYF
CDR3nt: TGTGCCAGCAGCCCGGGACTAGCGGGAGAGCAGTACTTC

j_gene: TRBJ2-7
abundance: NA
d_gene: TRBD1
v_gene: TRBV7-9
CDR3aa: CASSFKGQGDYEQYF
CDR3nt: TGTGCCAGCAGCTTTAAGGGACAGGGGGACTACGAGCAGTACTTC

j_gene: TRBJ2-7
abundance: NA
d_gene: TRBD1
v_gene: TRBV30
CDR3aa: CAWRTGQGARYEQYF
CDR3nt: TGTGCCTGGAGAACGGGACAGGGGGCTAGGTACGAGCAGTACTTC

j_gene: TRBJ2-6
abundance: NA
d_gene: NA
v_gene: TRBV7-2
CDR3aa: CASSLSGAGANVLTF
CDR3nt: TGTGCCAGCAGCTTATCAGGGGCTGGGGCCAACGTCCTGACTTTC

j_gene: TRBJ1-1
abundance: NA
d_gene: TRBD1
v_gene: TRBV5-1
CDR3aa: CASSSQGATEAFF
CDR3nt: TGCGCCAGCAGCTCCCAGGGGGCCACTGAAGCTTTCTTT

j_gene: TRBJ2-7
abundance: NA
d_gene: TRBD2
v_gene: TRBV3-1/TRBV3-2
CDR3aa: CASSPRLAATYEQYF
CDR3nt: TGTGCCAGCAGCCCGAGACTAGCGGCAACCTACGAGCAGTACTTC

j_gene: TRBJ1-2
abundance: NA
d_gene: NA
v_gene: TRBV10-2
CDR3aa: CASSTGGDGYTF
CDR3nt: TGCGCCAGCTCCACGGGGGGGGATGGCTACACCTTC

j_gene: TRBJ2-6
abundance: NA
d_gene: TRBD1
v_gene: TRBV6-5
CDR3aa: CASSLGGTGANVLTF
CDR3nt: TGTGCCAGCAGTTTAGGGGGCACTGGGGCCAACGTCCTGACTTTC

j_gene: TRBJ1-3
abundance: NA
d_gene: NA
v_gene: TRBV11-2
CDR3aa: CASSKGLQSSGNTIYF
CDR3nt: TGTGCCAGCAGCAAGGGACTACAGAGCTCTGGAAACACCATATATTTT

j_gene: TRBJ1-1
abundance: NA
d_gene: NA
v_gene: TRBV7-2
CDR3aa: CASSPGRNTEAFF
CDR3nt: TGTGCCAGCAGCCCAGGCCGGAACACTGAAGCTTTCTTT